These 5 T cell receptor beta chains originate from one sample sequenced in a study of neurological immune-mediated disorders. Described time point: longitudinal time-point 3. Using its own MiXCR run on the 5' RACE reads, TCRdb lists one record per CDR3 protein. The table lists approximately 80,000 distinct CDR3 sequences, about 4% of them singletons, with over 5.5% in the top ten. The sample comprised PBMCs. The receptors shown here come from a woman in her sixties with multiple sclerosis.

This clonotype was observed at least ten times. J is TRBJ1-1 and V is TRBV12-3 or TRBV12-4, with 10 bases matching TRBD1. Trimming removed 5 bases from V and 7 bases from J; junction bases left unmatched: 7. This CDR3 is built from 14 residues. The CDR3 DNA reads as TGTGCCAGCAGTCGGACAGGGGGGTCCCTTGAAGCTTTCTTT. It encodes CASSRTGGSLEAFF.

The rearrangement links TRBV18 to TRBJ2-1, with D perhaps matching TRBD1 or TRBD2 (5 bases each). Germline CDR1 is KGHSH and CDR2 is LQKENI. V dropped 1 base and J dropped 0 bases, with 10 bases sitting between them. The CDR3 has 16 amino acids. CDR3 coding DNA: TGTGCCAGCTCACCACAACGGGGCAGCTCCTACAATGAGCAGTTCTTC. Protein: CASSPQRGSSYNEQFF.

This clonotype was seen at least ten times. The V gene is TRBV7-8, the J gene TRBJ2-3; D might be TRBD1 or TRBD2, each matching 7 bases. Trimming pared 3 bases from V and 0 bases from J, leaving 19 bases between. The CDR3 is made up of 18 amino acids. Looked up from germline, CDR1 is SGHVS and CDR2 is FQNEAQ. The CDR3 spells CASSFKGQWTRSTDTQYF. CDR3 bases: TGTGCCAGCAGCTTTAAGGGACAGTGGACTAGGAGCACAGATACGCAGTATTTT. The variable domain in full, with the rest retrieved from reference TRBV7-8 and TRBJ2-3, is GAGVSQSPRYKVAKRGQDVALRCDPISGHVSLFWYQQALGQGPEFLTYFQNEAQLDKSGLPSDRFFAERPEGSVSTLKIQRTQQEDSAVYLCASSFKGQWTRSTDTQYFGPGTRLTVL.

Many counts were recorded for this clonotype. This sequence joins TRBV7-9 and TRBJ2-4; D is tentatively TRBD1 or TRBD2 (5 bases each). This CDR3 spans 14 amino acids. Germline CDR1 reads SEHNR; CDR2 reads FQNEAQ (reference sequence). V was shortened by 4 bases and J by 8 bases, with 15 bases between the two germline ends. In DNA form, the CDR3 reads TGTGCCAGCAGCTCCCCCCAGGGCGGGCACATTCAGTACTTC. Residues: CASSSPQGGHIQYF.

This clonotype was detected many times. This chain joins TRBV20-1 and TRBJ2-3; D call uncertain. V lost 5 bases and J lost 2, with 8 bases in between. The V gene's germline CDR1 is DFQATT and CDR2 SNEGSKA (reference sequence). This CDR3 contains 12 residues. CDR3 residues: CSAHSFTDTQYF. For the CDR3, the DNA is TGCAGTGCTCACAGTTTCACAGATACGCAGTATTTT.